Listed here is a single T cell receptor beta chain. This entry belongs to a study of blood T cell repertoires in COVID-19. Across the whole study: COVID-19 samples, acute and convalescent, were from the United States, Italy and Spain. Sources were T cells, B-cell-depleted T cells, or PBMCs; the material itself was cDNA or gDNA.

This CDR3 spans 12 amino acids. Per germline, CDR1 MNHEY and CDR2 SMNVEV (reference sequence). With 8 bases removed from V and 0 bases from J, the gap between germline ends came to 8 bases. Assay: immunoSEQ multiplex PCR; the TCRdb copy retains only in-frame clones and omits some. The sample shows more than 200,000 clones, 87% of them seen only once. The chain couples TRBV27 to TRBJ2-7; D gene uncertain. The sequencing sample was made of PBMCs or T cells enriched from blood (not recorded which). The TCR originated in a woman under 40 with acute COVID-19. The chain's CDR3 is CASGRGSYEQYF. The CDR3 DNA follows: TGTGCCAGCGGCAGAGGCTCCTACGAGCAGTACTTC.